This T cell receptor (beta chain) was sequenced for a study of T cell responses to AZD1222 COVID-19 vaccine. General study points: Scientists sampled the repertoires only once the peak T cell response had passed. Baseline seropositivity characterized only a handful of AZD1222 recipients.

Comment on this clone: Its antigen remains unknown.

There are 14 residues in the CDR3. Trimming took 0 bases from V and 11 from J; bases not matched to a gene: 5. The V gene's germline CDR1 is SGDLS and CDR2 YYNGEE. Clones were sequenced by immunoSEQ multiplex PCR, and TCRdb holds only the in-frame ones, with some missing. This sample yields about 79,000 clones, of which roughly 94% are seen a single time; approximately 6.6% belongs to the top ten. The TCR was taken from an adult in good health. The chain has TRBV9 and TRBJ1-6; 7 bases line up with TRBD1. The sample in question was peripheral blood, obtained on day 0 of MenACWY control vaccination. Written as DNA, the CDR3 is TGTGCCAGCAGCGTAGCAGACAGGGTTCCACCCCTCCACTTT. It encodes CASSVADRVPPLHF.